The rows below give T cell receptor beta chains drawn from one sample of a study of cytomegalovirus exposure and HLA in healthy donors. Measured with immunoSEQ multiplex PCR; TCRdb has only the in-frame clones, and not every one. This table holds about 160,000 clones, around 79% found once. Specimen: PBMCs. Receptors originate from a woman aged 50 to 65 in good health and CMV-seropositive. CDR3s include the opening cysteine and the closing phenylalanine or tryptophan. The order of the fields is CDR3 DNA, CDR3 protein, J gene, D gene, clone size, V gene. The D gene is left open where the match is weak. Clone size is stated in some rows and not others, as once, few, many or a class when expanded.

DNA: TGTGCCATCAGGAAAGGACTAGCGGGATCCTACGAGCAGTACTTC
CDR3: CAIRKGLAGSYEQYF
J: TRBJ2-7
D: TRBD2
size: .
V: TRBV10-3

DNA: TGTGCCAGCAGCTCATCGGGACAGGGCTTCTACAATGAGCAGTTCTTC
CDR3: CASSSSGQGFYNEQFF
J: TRBJ2-1
D: TRBD1
size: few
V: TRBV7-6

DNA: TGTGCCAGCAGACTAGACAGGGGCGGTAATTCACCCCTCCACTTT
CDR3: CASRLDRGGNSPLHF
J: TRBJ1-6
D: TRBD1
size: .
V: TRBV6-5

DNA: TGTGCCAGCAGCCGATCGGGACAGTCCACAGATACGCAGTATTTT
CDR3: CASSRSGQSTDTQYF
J: TRBJ2-3
D: TRBD1
size: few
V: TRBV7-2

DNA: TGTGCCAGCTCCCTTGGCGGCTTGAACACTGAAGCTTTCTTT
CDR3: CASSLGGLNTEAFF
J: TRBJ1-1
D: .
size: .
V: TRBV6-1

DNA: TGTGCCAGCTCACCACCGGGCGGGGGGGCAACAGATACGCAGTATTTT
CDR3: CASSPPGGGATDTQYF
J: TRBJ2-3
D: TRBD2
size: .
V: TRBV18

DNA: TGTGCCAGCAAAGTGGGCGGGCTCACTAATGAAAAACTGTTTTTT
CDR3: CASKVGGLTNEKLFF
J: TRBJ1-4
D: .
size: .
V: TRBV2

DNA: TGTGCCAGCAGTTGGGGAACAGGGGGTAAGAACACTGAAGCTTTCTTT
CDR3: CASSWGTGGKNTEAFF
J: TRBJ1-1
D: TRBD1
size: .
V: TRBV5-6

DNA: TGTGCCAGCTCACCCGACCAGCGACAGGGGGGGGACGAGCAGTACTTC
CDR3: CASSPDQRQGGDEQYF
J: TRBJ2-7
D: TRBD1
size: .
V: TRBV18

DNA: TGTGCCAGCAGCTCGACAGGTCTCACTTACAATGAGCAGTTCTTC
CDR3: CASSSTGLTYNEQFF
J: TRBJ2-1
D: .
size: few
V: TRBV6-1

DNA: TGCGCCAGCAGTGGCGGGACTCTCTTCTCTGGAAACACCATATATTTT
CDR3: CASSGGTLFSGNTIYF
J: TRBJ1-3
D: .
size: few
V: TRBV10-2

DNA: TGTGCCAGCAGACCAGGGGCCCAGCCCCAGCATTTT
CDR3: CASRPGAQPQHF
J: TRBJ1-5
D: .
size: .
V: TRBV6-1

DNA: TGTGCCAGCACCCAGCGGGGGAGCACAGATACGCAGTATTTT
CDR3: CASTQRGSTDTQYF
J: TRBJ2-3
D: TRBD2
size: .
V: TRBV27

DNA: TGTGCCAGCAGTGTCGGGCGCGAAGGTAGCGGGGAAGAGACCCAGTACTTC
CDR3: CASSVGREGSGEETQYF
J: TRBJ2-5
D: TRBD2
size: .
V: TRBV2

DNA: TGCGCCAGCAGCCACAGTCGGGGGGAAATAGATACGCAGTATTTT
CDR3: CASSHSRGEIDTQYF
J: TRBJ2-3
D: TRBD2
size: .
V: TRBV4-1

DNA: TGTGCCAGCAGCTTAGGCGGGGGAGTCACAGATACGCAGTATTTT
CDR3: CASSLGGGVTDTQYF
J: TRBJ2-3
D: TRBD2
size: .
V: TRBV7-9

DNA: TGTGCCAGCAGTTGGACTAGCGGCCAAGAGACCCAGTACTTC
CDR3: CASSWTSGQETQYF
J: TRBJ2-5
D: TRBD2
size: .
V: TRBV6-5

DNA: TGTGCCAGTAATAGAATTATTGGGCCAGAGGGCTACACCTTC
CDR3: CASNRIIGPEGYTF
J: TRBJ1-2
D: .
size: .
V: TRBV19

DNA: TGTGCCTGGAGTCCCTTAAGCGCCGGCACATATGGCTACACCTTC
CDR3: CAWSPLSAGTYGYTF
J: TRBJ1-2
D: .
size: .
V: TRBV30

DNA: TGCAGCGCCCGGGAGGGGGCACGACCGGGGGACGAGCAGTACTTC
CDR3: CSAREGARPGDEQYF
J: TRBJ2-7
D: .
size: .
V: TRBV29-1

DNA: TGTGCCAGCAGTCGACTAGCGGGCAGGGGAGAGACCCAGTACTTC
CDR3: CASSRLAGRGETQYF
J: TRBJ2-5
D: TRBD2
size: .
V: TRBV6-5

DNA: TGTGCCAGCAGCTTCGGGGGGTGGGACACTGAAGCTTTCTTT
CDR3: CASSFGGWDTEAFF
J: TRBJ1-1
D: .
size: .
V: TRBV7-9

DNA: TGTGCCAGCTCATCTGTAGGGAGCTACGAGCAGTACTTC
CDR3: CASSSVGSYEQYF
J: TRBJ2-7
D: .
size: .
V: TRBV18

DNA: TGTGCCAGCAGTCAGCAGGGTACGAGTGGCTACACCTTC
CDR3: CASSQQGTSGYTF
J: TRBJ1-2
D: .
size: .
V: TRBV6-5

DNA: TGTGCCGTTACAGGGGGCGGCTATGGCTACACCTTC
CDR3: CAVTGGGYGYTF
J: TRBJ1-2
D: TRBD1
size: .
V: TRBV10-3

DNA: TGCGCCAGCAGCCACCTCCCCCGGGGAACTGAAGCTTTCTTT
CDR3: CASSHLPRGTEAFF
J: TRBJ1-1
D: .
size: .
V: TRBV4-3

DNA: TGTGCCAGCAGCGGGACAGGGGGCCGGTCCGAGCAGTACTTC
CDR3: CASSGTGGRSEQYF
J: TRBJ2-7
D: TRBD1
size: once
V: TRBV7-2

DNA: TGTGCCAGCTCGGGTCAGGGTGGGGAAAAACTGTTTTTT
CDR3: CASSGQGGEKLFF
J: TRBJ1-4
D: .
size: .
V: TRBV6-5

DNA: TGTGCCAGCACCCCCCGCGACAAAGAGACCCAGTACTTC
CDR3: CASTPRDKETQYF
J: TRBJ2-5
D: .
size: once
V: TRBV28

DNA: TGTGCCAGCAGCCCCTTGAGACAGGGGCTTCAGCCCCAGCATTTT
CDR3: CASSPLRQGLQPQHF
J: TRBJ1-5
D: TRBD1
size: .
V: TRBV6-5

DNA: TGTGCCAGCAGAACCGGGACACACGAGCAGTACTTC
CDR3: CASRTGTHEQYF
J: TRBJ2-7
D: .
size: .
V: TRBV7-2

DNA: TGTGCCACGCGGGGAACCGAGGTCAGGGAGAATGAAAAACTGTTTTTT
CDR3: CATRGTEVRENEKLFF
J: TRBJ1-4
D: .
size: .
V: TRBV10-3

DNA: TGCGCCAGCAGTGTTGATCGGGACTCCTACGAGCAGTACTTC
CDR3: CASSVDRDSYEQYF
J: TRBJ2-7
D: .
size: .
V: TRBV10-2

DNA: TGTGCCAGCAGCTCGCTGACAGGCTCTTATGGCTACACCTTC
CDR3: CASSSLTGSYGYTF
J: TRBJ1-2
D: .
size: .
V: TRBV5-8

DNA: TGCGCCAGCAGTCAGGGGGTCAATCAGCCCCAGCATTTT
CDR3: CASSQGVNQPQHF
J: TRBJ1-5
D: TRBD1
size: .
V: TRBV4-3

DNA: TGCGCCAGCAATAAGGGACAGGGATTTACAGATACGCAGTATTTT
CDR3: CASNKGQGFTDTQYF
J: TRBJ2-3
D: TRBD1
size: .
V: TRBV10-2

DNA: TGTGCCAGCAGCCAATGGGGGGAGTCCTACGAGCAGTACTTC
CDR3: CASSQWGESYEQYF
J: TRBJ2-7
D: .
size: .
V: TRBV14

DNA: TGTGCCAGCAGCAGCCAATTCCGGGACAGGGGTAGGGTGGGAAAACTGTTTTTT
CDR3: CASSSQFRDRGRVGKLFF
J: TRBJ1-4
D: TRBD1
size: .
V: TRBV14

DNA: TGCGCCAGCAGCCAAGACGTCAGGACAGGGGCCCATCAGCCCCAGCATTTT
CDR3: CASSQDVRTGAHQPQHF
J: TRBJ1-5
D: TRBD1
size: .
V: TRBV4-3

DNA: TGTGCTGCATCAGGGCTTCCAAACTATGGCTACACCTTC
CDR3: CAASGLPNYGYTF
J: TRBJ1-2
D: .
size: .
V: TRBV28

DNA: TGTGCCAGCAGCCGCATTGGGACTAGCGGGGTAGAGACCCAGTACTTC
CDR3: CASSRIGTSGVETQYF
J: TRBJ2-5
D: TRBD2
size: once
V: TRBV11-2

DNA: TGCGCCAGCAGCTTGGACGGAGGCTCCTACAATGAGCAGTTCTTC
CDR3: CASSLDGGSYNEQFF
J: TRBJ2-1
D: .
size: .
V: TRBV5-1

DNA: TGTGCCAGCAGCCCCGGCAGGGAAAACTATGGCTACACCTTC
CDR3: CASSPGRENYGYTF
J: TRBJ1-2
D: .
size: .
V: TRBV4-2

DNA: TGTGCTAGCAGCTTAAATCCGGTGACAGATACGCAGTATTTT
CDR3: CASSLNPVTDTQYF
J: TRBJ2-3
D: .
size: .
V: TRBV7-7

DNA: TGTGCCAGCAGCTTAGTCGGGGGGGCCCGCTCCTACAATGAGCAGTTCTTC
CDR3: CASSLVGGARSYNEQFF
J: TRBJ2-1
D: TRBD2
size: .
V: TRBV7-9

DNA: TGTGCCAGCAGGGCGGGACAGGGTATCAACATTCAGTACTTC
CDR3: CASRAGQGINIQYF
J: TRBJ2-4
D: TRBD1
size: .
V: TRBV28

DNA: TGTGCCAGCAGCCCCACCGGGACTAGCCCGAATGAGCAGTTCTTC
CDR3: CASSPTGTSPNEQFF
J: TRBJ2-1
D: TRBD2
size: .
V: TRBV13

DNA: TGTGCCATACCACGAACAGGGCGGTATAGCAATCAGCCCCAGCATTTT
CDR3: CAIPRTGRYSNQPQHF
J: TRBJ1-5
D: .
size: .
V: TRBV28

DNA: TGTGCCAGCAGCTTAGTAGGACAGGGGATCAGCTATGGCTACACCTTC
CDR3: CASSLVGQGISYGYTF
J: TRBJ1-2
D: TRBD1
size: .
V: TRBV7-2

DNA: TGTGCTAGCAGCTTAGGGGACAGGGGTTCGGGCGAGACCCAGTACTTC
CDR3: CASSLGDRGSGETQYF
J: TRBJ2-5
D: TRBD1
size: .
V: TRBV7-7

DNA: TGTGCCAGCAGATCGACAGGGGGCTCTGGGGCCAACGTCCTGACTTTC
CDR3: CASRSTGGSGANVLTF
J: TRBJ2-6
D: TRBD1
size: .
V: TRBV6-6

DNA: TGCGCCAGCAGCCAAGATTGGGGGGGAGACGGGGAGCTGTTTTTT
CDR3: CASSQDWGGDGELFF
J: TRBJ2-2
D: TRBD2
size: .
V: TRBV4-3

DNA: TGTGCCAGCAGCCCGTCCCGGGACAGTTACGAGCAGTACTTC
CDR3: CASSPSRDSYEQYF
J: TRBJ2-7
D: TRBD1
size: .
V: TRBV7-2

DNA: TGTGCCAGCAGCCCATCGACCGGGTCTAAGAACACTGAAGCTTTCTTT
CDR3: CASSPSTGSKNTEAFF
J: TRBJ1-1
D: .
size: .
V: TRBV5-4

DNA: TGTGCCAGCAGCTTTGGGACAGGGAGCAATCAGCCCCAGCATTTT
CDR3: CASSFGTGSNQPQHF
J: TRBJ1-5
D: TRBD1
size: .
V: TRBV7-9

DNA: TGTGCCAGTAGTACCGTTGGGGGGGCTAGCAATCAGCCCCAGCATTTT
CDR3: CASSTVGGASNQPQHF
J: TRBJ1-5
D: .
size: .
V: TRBV19

DNA: TGTGCCTGGAGTGTTGGGCCAAACACCGGGGAGCTGTTTTTT
CDR3: CAWSVGPNTGELFF
J: TRBJ2-2
D: .
size: once
V: TRBV30

DNA: TGTGCCAGCAGCTTAGATCCAAGACTAGCGGGGGGGCATAATGAGCAGTTCTTC
CDR3: CASSLDPRLAGGHNEQFF
J: TRBJ2-1
D: TRBD2
size: .
V: TRBV11-3

DNA: TGTGCCAGCAGTCCCGATCCGGACTTCCTCTATGGCTACACCTTC
CDR3: CASSPDPDFLYGYTF
J: TRBJ1-2
D: .
size: .
V: TRBV27

DNA: TGTGCCAGCAGTTTTTATGGACTGGAGGAAAAACTGTTTTTT
CDR3: CASSFYGLEEKLFF
J: TRBJ1-4
D: .
size: few
V: TRBV5-5